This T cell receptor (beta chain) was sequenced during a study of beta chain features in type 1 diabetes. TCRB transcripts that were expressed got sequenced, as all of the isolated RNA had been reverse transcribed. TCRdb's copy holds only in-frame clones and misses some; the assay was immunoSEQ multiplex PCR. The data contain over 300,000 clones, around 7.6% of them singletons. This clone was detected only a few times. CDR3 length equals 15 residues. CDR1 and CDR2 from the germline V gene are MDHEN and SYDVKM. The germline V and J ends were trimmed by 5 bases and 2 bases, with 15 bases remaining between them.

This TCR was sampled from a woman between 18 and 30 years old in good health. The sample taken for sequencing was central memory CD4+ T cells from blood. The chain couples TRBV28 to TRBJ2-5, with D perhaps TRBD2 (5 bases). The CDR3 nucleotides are TGTGCCAGCAGTACCCTCCAAGGAGGACAAGAGACCCAGTACTTC. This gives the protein CASSTLQGGQETQYF.